Listed below are T cell receptor beta chains from one sample, sequenced in a study of Ad26.COV2.S vaccination and SARS-CoV-2 variants. Data came from immunoSEQ multiplex PCR; TCRdb stores just in-frame clones and leaves some out. The table lists under 95,000 clones, more than 65% of them singletons. The specimen was peripheral blood, collected after recovery from COVID-19. The receptor set was obtained from a human donor who had recovered from COVID-19. The CDR3 runs from the conserved cysteine through the conserved F or W. A D gene is named only where the DNA matches it firmly. Size values are once, few and many counts, or a class for expanded clones, and some rows have none.

TRBD2 | TRBJ2-3 | NA | TRBV19 | CASTPLAASTDTQYF | TGTGCCAGTACTCCACTAGCGGCTAGCACAGATACGCAGTATTTT
NA | TRBJ2-7 | NA | TRBV7-8 | CASSLGRRAYEQYF | TGTGCCAGCAGTTTAGGCCGGCGGGCCTACGAGCAGTACTTC
TRBD2 | TRBJ2-7 | NA | TRBV11-3 | CASSLYRREASYEQYF | TGTGCCAGCAGCTTATATAGGCGGGAGGCCTCCTACGAGCAGTACTTC
NA | TRBJ2-1 | once | TRBV10-3 | CAISATGSGYNEQFF | TGTGCCATCAGTGCGACCGGGAGTGGGTACAATGAGCAGTTCTTC
NA | TRBJ1-2 | NA | TRBV6-5 | CASKQDPRGYGYTF | TGTGCCAGCAAACAGGACCCACGGGGCTATGGCTACACCTTC
TRBD1 | TRBJ2-7 | NA | TRBV3-1/TRBV3-2 | CASSLLTGGPYEQYF | TGTGCCAGCAGCCTGTTGACAGGGGGCCCCTACGAGCAGTACTTC
TRBD1 | TRBJ1-1 | NA | TRBV28 | CASSLSIMGTGTGYTEAFF | TGTGCCAGCAGTTTATCCATTATGGGGACAGGGACTGGGTACACTGAAGCTTTCTTT
NA | TRBJ1-1 | NA | TRBV19 | CASSPAMERWDTEAFF | TGTGCCAGTAGTCCGGCGATGGAGAGGTGGGACACTGAAGCTTTCTTT
NA | TRBJ1-5 | few | TRBV27 | CASSLEGRRNQPQHF | TGTGCCAGCAGTTTGGAGGGCCGAAGGAATCAGCCCCAGCATTTT
TRBD1 | TRBJ2-7 | many | TRBV11-2 | CASSFATGEPEQYF | TGTGCCAGCAGCTTCGCCACAGGGGAACCCGAGCAGTACTTC
TRBD1 | TRBJ1-4 | NA | TRBV28 | CASSLSDRGNEKLFF | TGTGCCAGCAGTTTAAGCGACAGGGGTAATGAAAAACTGTTTTTT
NA | TRBJ2-7 | NA | TRBV24-1 | CATSDRTVGEQYF | TGTGCCACCAGTGACCGGACAGTCGGGGAGCAGTACTTC
TRBD1 | TRBJ2-3 | NA | TRBV7-3 | CASSLTDRSLYF | TGTGCCAGCAGCTTAACGGACAGGTCCTTGTATTTT
NA | TRBJ2-2 | NA | TRBV21-1 | CASSKGGGGTDTGELFF | TGTGCCAGCAGCAAAGGAGGAGGGGGCACGGACACCGGGGAGCTGTTTTTT
NA | TRBJ1-5 | NA | TRBV2 | CASKQPNQPQHF | TGTGCCAGCAAACAGCCAAATCAGCCCCAGCATTTT
TRBD1 | TRBJ2-6 | NA | TRBV19 | CARKRRRDRGLGANVLTF | TGTGCCAGGAAGAGGCGCCGGGACAGGGGGCTTGGGGCCAACGTCCTGACTTTC
NA | TRBJ2-7 | NA | TRBV5-4 | CASSLDRELGQYF | TGTGCCAGCAGCTTGGACAGAGAACTCGGGCAGTACTTC
TRBD1 | TRBJ2-7 | NA | TRBV6-5 | CASSPRDSSYEQYF | TGTGCCAGCAGTCCACGGGACAGCTCCTACGAGCAGTACTTC
NA | TRBJ1-2 | NA | TRBV19 | CASSKGDYGYGYTF | TGTGCCAGTAGTAAGGGGGATTACGGCTATGGCTACACCTTC
TRBD2 | TRBJ2-7 | NA | TRBV10-2 | CASSGRAGSSYEQYF | TGCGCCAGCAGTGGGAGAGCGGGGAGCTCCTACGAGCAGTACTTC
TRBD1 | TRBJ2-7 | few | TRBV27 | CASSRDRGWEQYF | TGTGCCAGCAGCCGGGACAGGGGTTGGGAGCAGTACTTC
TRBD2 | TRBJ2-7 | once | TRBV19 | CASSKLGTSGSYEQYF | TGTGCCAGTAGTAAATTAGGGACTAGCGGGAGCTACGAGCAGTACTTC
TRBD2 | TRBJ2-2 | NA | TRBV4-2 | CASSAVGLAVPVVFF | TGTGCCAGCAGCGCGGTCGGACTAGCGGTCCCCGTGGTGTTTTTT